This TCR beta chain was sequenced for a study of blood T cell repertoires in COVID-19. The wider study: Specimens from acute and convalescent COVID-19 originated in the United States, Italy and Spain.

Per the original data handling: Estimation of nucleated cell counts relied on the amplification of reference gene primers. Libraries were prepared by immunoSEQ multiplex PCR; TCRdb keeps only in-frame clonotypes and omits some of them. Clone size and the V and J calls come from that table; the DNA yielded D and trimming. Among 150,000 to 200,000 clones, around nine tenths were seen once, and the ten largest hold 4% to 5%. The CDR3 consists of 15 residues. Trimming shortened V by 1 base and J by 1 base, and 9 bases separated the two germline ends. In germline, CDR1 is SSHAT, CDR2 FNYEAQ (reference sequence).

The TCR sequence derives from a human donor in a cohort sampled during active COVID-19. This chain connects TRBV7-7 to TRBJ2-3; D is perhaps TRBD2 (5 bases). Sequencing input: peripheral blood. CDR3 residues: CASSLVRGGTDTQYF. The CDR3 region has the DNA TGTGCCAGCAGCTTAGTACGGGGAGGCACAGATACGCAGTATTTT.